The 9 T cell receptor beta chains given below trace back to one sample, sequenced in a study of molecular identifiers for immune sequencing clone quantification. TCRdb processed the PCR reads anew with MiXCR; each CDR3 protein has one entry. In the table there are over 300,000 distinct CDR3 sequences, roughly 24% of which are singletons. Sequenced input: naive CD8+ T cells from blood, with Jurkat cell RNA spiked in. Indicated subset: FACS-sorted CD8+CD4-CCR7+CD45RA+ naive T cells. Receptors originate from a human donor in good health. Some libraries in this study had Jurkat cell RNA spiked in.

This clonotype was seen more than once but under ten times. The V gene is TRBV7-9, the J gene TRBJ2-1; 8 bases agree with TRBD1. V shed 5 bases and J 8 bases; nucleotides not matched to a gene: 2. Per germline, CDR1 SEHNR and CDR2 FQNEAQ (reference sequence). The CDR3 is 12 amino acids. CDR3 region: CASSPQGDEQFF. DNA for the CDR3: TGTGCCAGCAGCCCACAGGGGGATGAGCAGTTCTTC.

This clonotype has at least ten counts. The chain combines TRBV19 with TRBJ2-1, with 9 bases that match TRBD2. V dropped 1 base and J dropped 5; count of bases not matched to a gene: 3. Per germline, CDR1 LNHDA and CDR2 SQIVND (reference sequence). This CDR3 comprises 15 residues. CDR3 nucleotides: TGTGCCAGTAGTATAGGGACTAGCGCGAACAATGAGCAGTTCTTC. This sequence encodes CASSIGTSANNEQFF.

This clonotype was seen more than once but under ten times. The rearrangement joins TRBV11-2 to TRBJ2-3, with 9 bases that match TRBD2. V gave up 3 bases and J gave up 3 bases; unmatched junction bases: 7. This CDR3 is built from 16 residues. Germline V gene data show CDR1 as SGHAT and CDR2 as FQNNGV. CDR3 sequence reads: CASSFARGGATDTQYF. The CDR3 DNA reads TGTGCCAGCAGCTTTGCGCGGGGGGGTGCTACAGATACGCAGTATTTT.

In this sample, this clonotype turned up many times. The gene calls are TRBV2 and TRBJ2-5; D not certain. Trimming stripped 4 bases from V and 4 bases from J, with 13 bases between. The CDR3 sequence is 14 residues long. Germline V gene sequence: CDR1 SNHLY, CDR2 FYNNEI. CDR3 sequence (DNA): TGTGCCAGCAGTGGTCCCAGCCTTCGAGAGACCCAGTACTTC. It translates to CASSGPSLRETQYF.

J is TRBJ2-3 and V is TRBV7-9; D may be TRBD1 (5 bases). CDR1 and CDR2 from the germline V gene are SEHNR and FQNEAQ (reference sequence). V lost 6 bases and J 0 bases, leaving 19 bases between the germline ends. This CDR3 region has 17 residues. This chain's CDR3 is CASSSNRQTISTDTQYF. DNA for the CDR3: TGTGCCAGCAGTTCGAACCGACAGACGATTAGCACAGATACGCAGTATTTT.

V is TRBV5-5 and J is TRBJ2-1; 7 bases align to TRBD2. Germline V gene sequence: CDR1 SGHKS, CDR2 YYEKEE (reference sequence). The CDR3 contains 16 residues. The V segment lost 1 base and the J segment 9 bases; nucleotides outside the gene matches: 13. CDR3 region: CASSLLTGLVGTEQFF. The CDR3, as DNA: TGTGCCAGCAGCTTGCTAACAGGACTAGTGGGCACTGAGCAGTTCTTC.

The genes are TRBV7-9 and TRBJ2-3, with D perhaps matching TRBD1 (5 bases). The CDR3 extends over 16 amino acids. Germline V gives CDR1 SEHNR, CDR2 FQNEAQ (reference sequence). V gave up 2 bases and J gave up 2 bases, with 14 bases separating them. The chain's CDR3 is CASSLPPGQVTDTQYF. For the CDR3, the DNA is TGTGCCAGCAGCTTACCGCCAGGGCAGGTCACAGATACGCAGTATTTT.

In its sample, this clonotype was seen a few times. The rearrangement joins TRBV27 to TRBJ2-7, with a tentative D call TRBD1 (5 bases). Looked up from germline, CDR1 is MNHEY and CDR2 is SMNVEV (reference sequence). The CDR3 is made up of 14 amino acids. V was cut by 0 bases and J by 4 bases, with 10 bases left in between. The CDR3 sequence is CASSLSGHLYEQYF. The CDR3 bases are TGTGCCAGCAGTTTATCCGGACATCTTTACGAGCAGTACTTC.

The chain combines TRBV29-1 with TRBJ2-2; D is uncertain. The germline V and J ends were trimmed by 3 bases and 4 bases, with 9 bases remaining between them. This CDR3 has 13 amino acids. Germline assignment: CDR1 SQVTM and CDR2 ANQGSEA. The CDR3 nucleotides read TGCAGCGTTGAGCGGACCCTCACCGGGGAGCTGTTTTTT. Translated, it gives CSVERTLTGELFF.